These 29 T cell receptor beta chains were all obtained from the same sample, sequenced in a study of identifying expanded T cells in peripheral blood. Assay used: immunoSEQ multiplex PCR; TCRdb lists only in-frame clones, some missing. The table lists roughly 120,000 clones, about 88% of them singletons. Sequencing was performed on blood. The receptors derive from a person aged 18 to 70 in good health.

This chain links TRBV4-1 with TRBJ1-4; D is ambiguous. Per germline, CDR1 MGHRA and CDR2 YSYEKL. V lost 0 bases and J lost 2, with 19 bases in between. CDR3 size: 19 residues. The DNA for the CDR3 is TGCGCCAGCAGCCAAGAGGGTAATTGGGCAAGTTCGACTAATGAAAAACTGTTTTTT. Amino acid sequence: CASSQEGNWASSTNEKLFF.

This chain uses TRBV9 with TRBJ2-3; D is undetermined. Germline values: CDR1 SGDLS, CDR2 YYNGEE. The CDR3 contains 15 residues. The ends were cut back, 0 bases at V and 4 bases at J, with 12 bases in the middle. CDR3 nucleotide sequence: TGTGCCAGCAGCGTAGAGCTAGGTATAGCAGATACGCAGTATTTT. Translating it yields CASSVELGIADTQYF.

The rearrangement links TRBV6-5 to TRBJ2-5; TRBD2 aligns across 12 bases. The junction had 4 bases not matched to a gene; V was cut back by 6 bases and J by 2 bases. The CDR3 runs to 15 residues. Germline V gives CDR1 MNHEY, CDR2 SVGAGI. The CDR3 nucleotides are TGTGCCAGCAGCGGGACTAGCGGGTGGCAAGAGACCCAGTACTTC. Encoded protein: CASSGTSGWQETQYF.

V gene TRBV18 combines with J gene TRBJ1-4, with TRBD1 identical over 7 bases. V trimming: 3 bases; J trimming: 8 bases; junction bases outside the gene matches: 6. Per germline, CDR1 KGHSH and CDR2 LQKENI. There are 14 residues in the CDR3. The CDR3 nucleotides read TGTGCCAGCTCACCGGGACAGTCAAAGGAAAAACTGTTTTTT. This codes for CASSPGQSKEKLFF.

The genes are TRBV7-9 and TRBJ2-1; 8 positions match TRBD2. The CDR3 length is 15 residues. V gave up 2 bases and J gave up 3 bases; unmatched junction bases: 3. Germline CDR1 reads SEHNR; CDR2 reads FQNEAQ (reference sequence). The CDR3: CASSLFAGGYNEQFF. In DNA, the CDR3 is TGTGCCAGCAGCTTATTCGCGGGAGGCTACAATGAGCAGTTCTTC.

V usage is TRBV7-6 and J usage is TRBJ2-2; D is unresolved. V shed 2 bases and J shed 0 bases, with 10 bases lying between them. The CDR3 is 16 residues long. Germline V gene lookup returns CDR1 SGHVS and CDR2 FNYEAQ. This chain's CDR3 is CASSLFTLANTGELFF. Written as DNA, the CDR3 is TGTGCCAGCAGCTTATTTACTCTAGCGAACACCGGGGAGCTGTTTTTT.

This clone was counted a single time. V and J are TRBV27 and TRBJ1-5, with 7 positions matching TRBD1. The CDR3 is 18 amino acids. Germline lookup yields CDR1 MNHEY and CDR2 SMNVEV (reference sequence). V lost 5 bases and J lost 0; bases outside the gene matches: 13. The CDR3 nucleotides read TGTGCCAGCAGTGTAATCAGCGTGACAGGGAATAGCAATCAGCCCCAGCATTTT. Translating it yields CASSVISVTGNSNQPQHF.

The chain combines TRBV2 with TRBJ2-7; tentative D call: TRBD2 (5 bases). V was pared by 4 bases and J by 4 bases, with 14 bases between. CDR1 and CDR2 from the germline V gene are SNHLY and FYNNEI. This CDR3 is 14 amino acids long. CDR3 in DNA: TGTGCCAGCAGTGGGATGGCAAGAGGGTACGAGCAGTACTTC. It translates to CASSGMARGYEQYF.

The rearrangement links TRBV6-1 to TRBJ2-5, with TRBD2 matching over 9 bases. Germline CDR1 and CDR2: MNHNS and SASEGT. The CDR3 covers 14 residues. With 9 bases clipped from V and 5 bases from J, the junction kept 10 bases outside the gene matches. CDR3 protein: CASEPGTSWETQYF. Written as DNA, the CDR3 is TGTGCCAGTGAGCCCGGGACTAGCTGGGAGACCCAGTACTTC.

The J gene is TRBJ1-1, the V gene TRBV11-3; the D is unclear. The CDR3 extends over 14 amino acids. Trimming removed 0 bases at V and 0 bases at J, with 5 bases between. CDR1 SGHNT and CDR2 YENEEA come from the germline V gene. This chain's CDR3 is CASSLDGVNTEAFF. CDR3 nucleotides: TGTGCCAGCAGCTTAGATGGGGTGAACACTGAAGCTTTCTTT.

The rearrangement uses TRBV27 and TRBJ2-3; D is unresolved. Trimming stripped 2 bases from V and 4 bases from J, with 10 bases between. CDR3 length equals 14 residues. Germline V gives CDR1 MNHEY, CDR2 SMNVEV (reference sequence). The CDR3 DNA reads TGTGCCAGCAGTTTAGATAATCGGGCAGATACGCAGTATTTT. Amino acid sequence: CASSLDNRADTQYF.

This chain links TRBV5-1 with TRBJ2-5; possibly TRBD1 for D (5 bases). CDR1 and CDR2 from the germline V gene are SGHRS and YFSETQ. The CDR3 consists of 15 residues. V was shortened by 0 bases and J by 5 bases, with 14 bases between the two germline ends. CDR3 amino acids: CASSLVKGITETQYF. Written as DNA, the CDR3 is TGCGCCAGCAGCTTGGTGAAGGGGATTACGGAGACCCAGTACTTC. Complete variable domain (other parts from reference TRBV5-1 and TRBJ2-5): KAGVTQTPRYLIKTRGQQVTLSCSPISGHRSVSWYQQTPGQGLQFLFEYFSETQRNKGNFPGRFSGRQFSNSRSEMNVSTLELGDSALYLCASSLVKGITETQYFGPGTRLLVL.

This clone was seen once. The chain is built from TRBV11-2 and TRBJ2-5; 11 nucleotides line up with TRBD2. Germline trimming cut 6 bases from V and 5 bases from J; bases unmatched to any gene: 8. CDR3 length equals 15 residues. Per the germline V gene, CDR1 is SGHAT and CDR2 is FQNNGV. This CDR3 is CASSKRLAGWETQYF. The DNA of the CDR3 is TGTGCCAGCAGTAAAAGACTAGCGGGATGGGAGACCCAGTACTTC.

The gene calls are TRBV10-3 and TRBJ1-1; 7 bases are a match to TRBD1. CDR1 is ENHRY, CDR2 SYGVKD, per germline. This CDR3 contains 18 residues. J gave up 0 bases and V 6 bases, and 16 bases lay outside the gene matches. CDR3 nucleotides: TGTGCCATCAGATACTCGGAAGGGACAGTGGGAATGAACACTGAAGCTTTCTTT. Protein sequence: CAIRYSEGTVGMNTEAFF.

This clone occurred once. The CDR3 region is CASSLGATSGGTYEQYF. The CDR3 DNA follows: TGTGCCAGCAGCTTAGGGGCGACTAGCGGGGGGACCTACGAGCAGTACTTC. The chain recombines TRBV7-8 with TRBJ2-7; 13 nucleotides match TRBD2. Germline V gives CDR1 SGHVS, CDR2 FQNEAQ. The CDR3 is 17 residues long. Trimming at V came to 1 base and at J to 2 bases, leaving 5 bases not matched to a gene.

The V call is TRBV29-1, the J call TRBJ1-1; D is possibly TRBD1 (5 bases). The CDR3 sequence is 12 residues long. CDR1 and CDR2 from the germline V gene are SQVTM and ANQGSEA. Trimming removed 6 bases from V and 1 base from J, with 9 bases in between. The CDR3 region is CSVQDTNTEAFF. CDR3 sequence (DNA): TGCAGCGTCCAGGACACGAACACTGAAGCTTTCTTT.

This sequence joins TRBV6-5 and TRBJ2-5; D may be TRBD1 (7 bases). The CDR3 has 14 residues. The germline V and J ends were trimmed by 7 bases and 1 base, with 13 bases remaining between them. From germline, CDR1 is MNHEY and CDR2 SVGAGI. Here the CDR3 reads CASKEGAAQETQYF. The DNA for the CDR3 is TGTGCCAGCAAGGAGGGGGCAGCCCAAGAGACCCAGTACTTC.

This clone showed up just a few times. The CDR3 is CASSLSLTGSGTIYF. The CDR3 DNA follows: TGTGCCAGCAGCTTAAGTCTGACAGGGTCAGGCACCATATATTTT. The V and J genes are TRBV7-2 and TRBJ1-3; 7 bases line up with TRBD1. Trimming removed 2 bases from V and 9 bases from J; junction bases left unmatched: 10. Germline V gene data show CDR1 as SGHTA and CDR2 as FQGNSA. The CDR3 extends over 15 amino acids.

The genes are TRBV5-1 and TRBJ2-6, with no clear D. V lost 6 bases and J lost 1, with 17 bases in between. Germline V gives CDR1 SGHRS, CDR2 YFSETQ. The CDR3 length is 17 residues. The CDR3 DNA is TGCGCCAGCACCCCACGGCAGGCGGAGTCTGGGGCCAACGTCCTGACTTTC. Protein: CASTPRQAESGANVLTF.

V and J are TRBV28 and TRBJ1-2; the match to TRBD1 covers 7 bases. V shed 6 bases and J 8 bases; nucleotides not matched to a gene: 6. Germline V gene lookup returns CDR1 MDHEN and CDR2 SYDVKM. This CDR3 region has 12 residues. This CDR3 reads CASRDRVGGYTF. The CDR3 nucleotides are TGTGCCAGCAGAGACAGGGTCGGGGGCTACACCTTC.

V usage is TRBV19 and J usage is TRBJ2-7; 12 bases are a match to TRBD1. CDR1 is LNHDA and CDR2 is SQIVND in the germline V gene (reference sequence). This CDR3 region has 16 residues. The V and J ends lost 4 bases and 1 base, in that order; junction bases with no gene match: 5. CDR3 coding DNA: TGTGCCAGTAGTAACCCGGGACAGGGGGCGTCCTACGAGCAGTACTTC. Amino acid sequence: CASSNPGQGASYEQYF.

This rearrangement joins TRBV16 to TRBJ1-5; D is uncertain. The V and J ends lost 1 base and 7 bases respectively, with 11 bases between them. The CDR3 loop spans 14 amino acids. In germline, CDR1 is KGHSY, CDR2 FQNENV. The DNA of the CDR3 is TGTGCCAGCAGCCAATTCCCGGGTTGGCAGCCCCAGCATTTT. Protein: CASSQFPGWQPQHF. Using reference TRBV16 and TRBJ1-5 for the parts outside the CDR3, the full variable domain is GEEVAQTPKHLVRGEGQKAKLYCAPIKGHSYVFWYQQVLKNEFKFLISFQNENVFDETGMPKERFSAKCLPNSPCSLEIQATKLEDSAVYFCASSQFPGWQPQHFGDGTRLSIL.

V and J are TRBV7-2 and TRBJ2-3; perhaps TRBD1 as D (6 bases). Germline CDR1 reads SGHTA; CDR2 reads FQGNSA. The CDR3 has 14 residues. The V gene lost 3 bases and the J gene lost 4 bases, with 11 bases spanning the gap. The CDR3 here is CASSFTGPADTQYF. CDR3 in DNA: TGTGCCAGCAGCTTCACAGGGCCTGCAGATACGCAGTATTTT.

The chain links TRBV28 to TRBJ2-1; 10 bases are a match to TRBD2. This CDR3 comprises 16 residues. The germline CDR1 and CDR2 sequences are MDHEN and SYDVKM. The trim removed 5 bases at V and 7 bases at J, leaving 11 bases unmatched. The DNA of the CDR3 is TGTGCCAGCAGTAATCCGCTAGCGGGAGCGTATAATGAGCAGTTCTTC. Its translation: CASSNPLAGAYNEQFF.

The J gene is TRBJ1-5, the V gene TRBV19; D ambiguous. Germline CDR1 is LNHDA and CDR2 is SQIVND (reference sequence). The CDR3 has 14 amino acids. Between the trimmed V and J ends, which lost 5 bases and 4 bases, there was a span of 12 bases. CDR3 protein: CASSPSDGNQPQHF. As DNA, the CDR3 is TGTGCCAGTAGTCCTTCGGACGGGAATCAGCCCCAGCATTTT.

V is TRBV30 and J is TRBJ2-5, with D tentatively TRBD1 (6 bases). Germline V CDR1 and CDR2: GTSNPN, SVGIG (reference sequence). This CDR3 is built from 14 residues. Trimming removed 4 bases from V and 4 bases from J, with 16 bases in between. The CDR3 protein is CAWTDRNRLETQYF. The DNA of the CDR3 is TGTGCCTGGACGGACAGAAACCGGCTAGAGACCCAGTACTTC. Complete variable domain (other parts from reference TRBV30 and TRBJ2-5): SQTIHQWPATLVQPVGSPLSLECTVEGTSNPNLYWYRQAAGRGLQLLFYSVGIGQISSEVPQNLSASRPQDRQFILSSKKLLLSDSGFYLCAWTDRNRLETQYFGPGTRLLVL.

Only a few counts were recorded for this clone. V and J are TRBV28 and TRBJ1-1; D uncertain. CDR1 MDHEN and CDR2 SYDVKM come from the germline V gene. V was cut by 3 bases and J by 1 base, with 12 bases left in between. The CDR3 spans 15 residues. The DNA of the CDR3 is TGTGCCAGCAGTTTTTATCTGAGGGAGAACACTGAAGCTTTCTTT. The encoded protein is CASSFYLRENTEAFF. Variable domain in full (rest from reference TRBV28 and TRBJ1-1): DVKVTQSSRYLVKRTGEKVFLECVQDMDHENMFWYRQDPGLGLRLIYFSYDVKMKEKGDIPEGYSVSREKKERFSLILESASTNQTSMYLCASSFYLRENTEAFFGQGTRLTVV.

This chain links TRBV6-1 with TRBJ2-6; D is ambiguous. V shed 0 bases and J shed 0 bases, with 6 bases lying between them. The CDR3 contains 16 residues. Per the germline V gene, CDR1 is MNHNS and CDR2 is SASEGT. The CDR3 DNA is TGTGCCAGCAGTGAAGCGTCAGTCTCTGGGGCCAACGTCCTGACTTTC. Residues: CASSEASVSGANVLTF.

This clone was observed a handful of times. DNA for the CDR3: TGTGCCAACTCCCTGTCCGGGGCTGATGGCTACACCTTC. Translation: CANSLSGADGYTF. The gene calls are TRBV2 and TRBJ1-2; a weak D match, TRBD1 (5 bases). Trimming pared 10 bases from V and 6 bases from J, leaving 18 bases between. This CDR3 contains 13 residues. Germline CDR1 and CDR2: SNHLY and FYNNEI.